This TCR beta chain originates from a study of early T cells in non-severe SARS-CoV-2 infection (dated by TCRdb to the early 2020s). Study-level background: Because TCR sequencing was done on bulk RNA from unsorted whole blood, the alpha and beta chains could not be paired. Study-wide findings and limitations: Matching against VDJdb was skewed toward anti-spike CD8 responses, likely underestimated virus-specific expansions, and missed private and CD4 specificities.

The germline V gene encodes CDR1 MGHRA and CDR2 YSYEKL. Reading from cysteine to phenylalanine, the CDR3 counts 17 amino acids. The read is trimmed to its CDR3 DNA, 51 bases read in frame from base 1. V is reduced by 4 bases and J by 3 bases, leaving a spacing of 22 bases between them. In the case of this clonotype: What antigen it recognizes has not been identified. No much larger clone is present one base from it, and per-base qualities are unavailable.

Libraries were constructed by 5' RACE. Data came from a NextSeq 500. To correct for sequencing error and PCR bias, the TCR library protocol tagged individual cDNA molecules with unique molecular identifiers. Sequencing covered both TCR alpha and beta chains, and within each sample the abundances of alpha and beta sequences were tightly co-correlated. The paper's processing steps were these. Decombinator V4 was used to perform V gene, J gene and CDR3 annotation of TCR sequences. Expanded TCRs were defined as changing significantly between any two time points under a Poisson model with p below 0.0001. TCR abundances were normalised to the total number of TCRs sequenced per sample and expressed as counts per million. TRAV1-2 paired with TRAJ12, TRAJ20 or TRAJ33 defined MAIT TCRs, while TRAV10 paired with TRAJ18 defined iNKT TCRs. A search of VDJdb, accessed on 1 November 2021, was run for TCRs annotated to CMV, EBV and SARS-CoV-2, with TCRs annotated for multiple antigens excluded. TCRdb reran the public reads through fastp at Q25 and MiXCR, keeping productive beta chains. Every entry covers one CDR3 protein and lists the most common genes and DNA from its rows. The V and J calls shown here were made by TCRdb, not taken from the authors' results. The sample yields about 97,000 distinct CDR3 sequences; approximately 9.9% were counted once. Less than 5.5% of the sample goes to the ten largest clones.

A case-control design nested within a healthcare worker cohort in London, UK, was used, with weekly nasopharyngeal swab PCR tests and blood sampling performed. Healthcare workers were recruited between 23 and 31 March 2020, during the week of the UK lockdown, and were followed weekly for up to roughly 15 weeks. The chain is made from TRBV4-1 and TRBJ2-7, with the D gene call left open. The origin of this receptor is an adult who was a healthcare worker with PCR-confirmed SARS-CoV-2 infection or an uninfected control (not recorded which). Sample: whole blood, taken at baseline. The CDR3 corresponds to CASSPSHPTQTYYEQYF. The DNA is TGCGCCAGCAGCCCCTCGCACCCGACACAGACCTACTACGAGCAGTACTTC.